This T cell receptor beta chain emerged from a study of PD-L1 blockade in urothelial cancer. Study-wide results and limits: Below-median blood TCR clonality before treatment forecast better survival.

Produced via immunoSEQ multiplex PCR; TCRdb's table is partial and in-frame only. The table shows tens of thousands of clones, with about four fifths occurring only once. Unmatched junction bases numbered 6, after V lost 4 bases and J lost 5 bases. Germline V gene sequence: CDR1 LGHNA, CDR2 YSLEER. The CDR3 sequence is 14 residues long. This sample's time point: pretreatment peripheral blood. A remark on this clone: Its antigen remains unknown.

V and J are TRBV4-3 and TRBJ1-2; 8 positions agree with TRBD1. Source: PBMCs, taken around atezolizumab (anti-PD-L1) treatment. The TCR originated in a man aged 60 to 75 with urothelial cancer. In DNA form, the CDR3 reads TGCGCCAGCAGCCTACAGGGGGGGACTTATGGCTACACCTTC. Translated, it gives CASSLQGGTYGYTF.